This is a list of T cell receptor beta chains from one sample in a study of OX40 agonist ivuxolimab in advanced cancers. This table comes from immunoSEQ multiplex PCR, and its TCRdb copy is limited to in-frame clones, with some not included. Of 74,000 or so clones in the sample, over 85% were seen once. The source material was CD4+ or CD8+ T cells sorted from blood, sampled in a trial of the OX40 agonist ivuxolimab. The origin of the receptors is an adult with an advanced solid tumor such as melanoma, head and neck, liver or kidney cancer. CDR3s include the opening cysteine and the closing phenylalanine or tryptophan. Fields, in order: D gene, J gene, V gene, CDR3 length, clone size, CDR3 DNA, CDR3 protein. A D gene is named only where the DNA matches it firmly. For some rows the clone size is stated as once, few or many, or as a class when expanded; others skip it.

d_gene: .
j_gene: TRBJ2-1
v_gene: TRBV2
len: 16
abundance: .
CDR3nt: TGTGCCAGCAGTGAGGACCCTGGGGGCTCCTACAATGAGCAGTTCTTC
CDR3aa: CASSEDPGGSYNEQFF

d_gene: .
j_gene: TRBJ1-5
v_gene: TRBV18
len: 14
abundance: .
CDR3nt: TGTGCCAGCTCATCCCTAGAGGGCAATCAGCCCCAGCATTTT
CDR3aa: CASSSLEGNQPQHF

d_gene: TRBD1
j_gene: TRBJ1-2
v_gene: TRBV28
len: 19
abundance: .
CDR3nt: TGTGCCAGCAGTTTATTAATAATGGTGGACAGGGGTTCTAACTATGGCTACACCTTC
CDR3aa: CASSLLIMVDRGSNYGYTF

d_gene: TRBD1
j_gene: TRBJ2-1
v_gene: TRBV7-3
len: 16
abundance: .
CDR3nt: TGTGCCAGCAGCCACCGGACAGGAAGCTCCTACAATGAGCAGTTCTTC
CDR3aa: CASSHRTGSSYNEQFF

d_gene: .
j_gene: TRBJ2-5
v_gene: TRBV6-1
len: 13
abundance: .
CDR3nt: TGTGCCAGCAGTGAAAGCTGGACCTCGAAACTGTACTTC
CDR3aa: CASSESWTSKLYF

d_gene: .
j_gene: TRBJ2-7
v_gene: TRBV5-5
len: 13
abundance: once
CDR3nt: TGTGCCAGCAGCTTGGGAGGTGGGGGTCTTCCGTACTTC
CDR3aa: CASSLGGGGLPYF

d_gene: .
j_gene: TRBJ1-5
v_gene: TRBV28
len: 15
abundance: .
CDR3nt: TGTGCCAGCAGCCCCGGGACCCCGAGGCATCAGCCCCAGCATTTT
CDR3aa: CASSPGTPRHQPQHF

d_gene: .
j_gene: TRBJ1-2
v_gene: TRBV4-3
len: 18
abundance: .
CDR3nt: TGCGCCAGCAGCCAAGAGCCCTCAGCAGGCTCTACTAACTATGGCTACACCTTC
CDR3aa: CASSQEPSAGSTNYGYTF

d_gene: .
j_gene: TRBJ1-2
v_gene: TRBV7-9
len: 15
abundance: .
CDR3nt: TGTGCCAGCAGCTTAAAGGGGGGGTTTGGCTATGGCTACACCTTC
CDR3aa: CASSLKGGFGYGYTF

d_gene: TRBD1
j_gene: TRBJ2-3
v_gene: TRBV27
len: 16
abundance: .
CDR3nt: TGTGCCAGCAGTTTATCGGGACAGATTAAAGCGTATACGCAGTATTTT
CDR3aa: CASSLSGQIKAYTQYF